This T cell receptor beta chain was retrieved from a study of T cell changes during pregnancy in multiple sclerosis (dated 2019 in TCRdb). For context, the study as a whole: Changes in the T cell repertoire over the course of pregnancy were examined in this study in women with multiple sclerosis.

At the junction V is shortened by 4 bases and J by 3 bases, with 10 bases in between. The CDR3 runs 13 amino acids, cysteine and phenylalanine included. Only CDR3 DNA remains: 39 bases, in frame from the first base. CDR1 and CDR2 (ENHRY, SYGVKD) derive from the germline V gene. Libraries were prepared through the immunoSEQ multiplex PCR assay. Imported from immuneACCESS, the table was reduced by TCRdb to in-frame sequences with V and J called. These copies leave out some clones; in studies compared against another copy, an unresolved V gene accounts for under half, and the cause of the remainder is not known. The table for this sample lists tens of thousands of clones; 94% of them were counted only once. Together, the top ten hold under 0.55% of the sample. About this clone itself: Its binding antigen is unknown. Base quality data are lacking; no much larger clone is found one base away.

The sequence is built from TRBV10-3 and TRBJ2-7, and TRBD1 may be the D gene, going by 5 matching bases. Material: CD4+ T cells from peripheral blood mononuclear cells, obtained in the first trimester of pregnancy. This sequence was found in a female donor with multiple sclerosis, enrolled in a pregnancy study. The nucleotide sequence reads TGTGCCATCAGTGGAGCAGGGCTCTACGAGCAGTACTTC. This sequence encodes CAISGAGLYEQYF.